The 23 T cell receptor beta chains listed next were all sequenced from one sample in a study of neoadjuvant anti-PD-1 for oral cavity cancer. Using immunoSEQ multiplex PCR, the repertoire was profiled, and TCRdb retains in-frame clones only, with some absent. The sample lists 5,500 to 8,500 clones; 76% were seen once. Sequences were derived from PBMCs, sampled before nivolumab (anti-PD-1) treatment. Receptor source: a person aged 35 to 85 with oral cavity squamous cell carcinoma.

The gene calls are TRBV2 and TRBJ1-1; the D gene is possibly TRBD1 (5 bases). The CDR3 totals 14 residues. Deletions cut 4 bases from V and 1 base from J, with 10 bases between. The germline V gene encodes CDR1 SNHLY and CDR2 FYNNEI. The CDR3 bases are TGTGCCAGCAGTGCAGGGACCGGGAACACTGAAGCTTTCTTT. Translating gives CASSAGTGNTEAFF.

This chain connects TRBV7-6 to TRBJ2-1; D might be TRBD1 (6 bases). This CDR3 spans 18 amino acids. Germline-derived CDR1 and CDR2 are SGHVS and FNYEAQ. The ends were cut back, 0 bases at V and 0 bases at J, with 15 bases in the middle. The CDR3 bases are TGTGCCAGCAGCTTAGCTCTTAAGGACAGACGCTCCTACAATGAGCAGTTCTTC. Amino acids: CASSLALKDRRSYNEQFF.

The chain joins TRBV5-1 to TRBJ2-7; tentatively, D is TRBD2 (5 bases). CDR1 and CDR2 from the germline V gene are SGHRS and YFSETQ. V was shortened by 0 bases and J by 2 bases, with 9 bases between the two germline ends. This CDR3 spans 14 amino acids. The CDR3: CASSLDGEPYEQYF. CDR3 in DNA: TGCGCCAGCAGCTTGGACGGGGAACCCTACGAGCAGTACTTC.

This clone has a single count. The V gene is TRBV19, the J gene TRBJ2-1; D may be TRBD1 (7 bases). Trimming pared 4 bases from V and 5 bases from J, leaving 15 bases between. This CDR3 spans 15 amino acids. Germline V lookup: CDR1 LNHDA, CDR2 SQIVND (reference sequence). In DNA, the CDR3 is TGTGCCAGTAGTAACAGGGGAGCGGGTAACAATGAGCAGTTCTTC. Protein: CASSNRGAGNNEQFF.

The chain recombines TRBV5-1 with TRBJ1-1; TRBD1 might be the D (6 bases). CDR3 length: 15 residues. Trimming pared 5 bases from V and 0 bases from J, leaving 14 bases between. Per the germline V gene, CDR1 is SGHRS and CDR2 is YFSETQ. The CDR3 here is CASRQGYNMNTEAFF. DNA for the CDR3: TGCGCCAGCAGACAGGGATATAACATGAACACTGAAGCTTTCTTT.

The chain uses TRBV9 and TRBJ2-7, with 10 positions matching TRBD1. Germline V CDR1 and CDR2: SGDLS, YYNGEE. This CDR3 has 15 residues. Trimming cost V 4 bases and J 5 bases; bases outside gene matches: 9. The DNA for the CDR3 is TGTGCCAGCAGCCTACGGGACAGGGGAATCGACGAGCAGTACTTC. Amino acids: CASSLRDRGIDEQYF.

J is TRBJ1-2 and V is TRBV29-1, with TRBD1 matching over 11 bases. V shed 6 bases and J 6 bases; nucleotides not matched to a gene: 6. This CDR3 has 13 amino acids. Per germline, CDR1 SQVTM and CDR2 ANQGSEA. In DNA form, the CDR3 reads TGCAGCGTGAGAGGGACAGGGGGGGATGGCTACACCTTC. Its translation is CSVRGTGGDGYTF.

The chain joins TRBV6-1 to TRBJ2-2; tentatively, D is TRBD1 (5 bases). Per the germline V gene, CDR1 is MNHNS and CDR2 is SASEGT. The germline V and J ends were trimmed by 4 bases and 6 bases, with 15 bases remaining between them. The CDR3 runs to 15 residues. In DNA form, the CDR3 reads TGTGCCAGCAGTGCCACGACACAGGCCCCCGGGGAGCTGTTTTTT. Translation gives CASSATTQAPGELFF.

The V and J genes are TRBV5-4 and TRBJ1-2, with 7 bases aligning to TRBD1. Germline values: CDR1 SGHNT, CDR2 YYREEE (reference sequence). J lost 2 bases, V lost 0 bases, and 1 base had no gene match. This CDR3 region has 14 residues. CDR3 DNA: TGTGCCAGCAGCTTGGAACAGGGGAACTATGGCTACACCTTC. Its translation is CASSLEQGNYGYTF.

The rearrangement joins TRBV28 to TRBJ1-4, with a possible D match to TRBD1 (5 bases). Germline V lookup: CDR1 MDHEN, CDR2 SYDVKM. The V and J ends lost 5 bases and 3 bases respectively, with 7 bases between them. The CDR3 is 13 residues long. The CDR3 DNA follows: TGTGCCAGCAGTGGGGCCGCTAATGAAAAACTGTTTTTT. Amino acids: CASSGAANEKLFF. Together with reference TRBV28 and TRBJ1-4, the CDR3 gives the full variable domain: DVKVTQSSRYLVKRTGEKVFLECVQDMDHENMFWYRQDPGLGLRLIYFSYDVKMKEKGDIPEGYSVSREKKERFSLILESASTNQTSMYLCASSGAANEKLFFGSGTQLSVL.

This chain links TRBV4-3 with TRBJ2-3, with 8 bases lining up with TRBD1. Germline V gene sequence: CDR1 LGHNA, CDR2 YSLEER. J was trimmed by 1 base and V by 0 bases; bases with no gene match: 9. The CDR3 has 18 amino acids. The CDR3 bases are TGCGCCAGCAGCCAAGATGGGATTAGGGGACAGGGCACAGATACGCAGTATTTT. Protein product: CASSQDGIRGQGTDTQYF.

CDR3 sequence: CASSQYSGVSYEQYF. The CDR3 coding sequence is TGCGCCAGCAGCCAGTATTCAGGGGTCTCCTACGAGCAGTACTTC. The chain employs TRBV4-3 and TRBJ2-7; weak D call: TRBD1 (6 bases). V lost 3 bases and J lost 0, with 12 bases in between. The CDR3 spans 15 residues. Germline V gene sequence: CDR1 LGHNA, CDR2 YSLEER.

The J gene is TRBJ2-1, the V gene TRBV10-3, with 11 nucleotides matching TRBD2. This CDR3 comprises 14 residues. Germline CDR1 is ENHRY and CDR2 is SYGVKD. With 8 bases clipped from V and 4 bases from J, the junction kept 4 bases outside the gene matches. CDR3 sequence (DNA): TGTGCCATCTCAGGGACTAGCGGTTACAATGAGCAGTTCTTC. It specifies CAISGTSGYNEQFF.

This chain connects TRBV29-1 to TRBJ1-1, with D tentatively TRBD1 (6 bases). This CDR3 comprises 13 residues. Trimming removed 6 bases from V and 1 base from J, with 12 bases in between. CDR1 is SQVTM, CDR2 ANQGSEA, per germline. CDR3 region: CSVRDRPNTEAFF. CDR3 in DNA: TGCAGCGTCCGAGACAGGCCGAACACTGAAGCTTTCTTT.

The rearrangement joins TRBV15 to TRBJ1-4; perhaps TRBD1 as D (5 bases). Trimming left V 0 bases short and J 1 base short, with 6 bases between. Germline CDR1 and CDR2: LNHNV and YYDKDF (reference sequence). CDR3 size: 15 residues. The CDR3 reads CATSRDQGTNEKLFF. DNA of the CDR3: TGTGCCACCAGCAGAGATCAGGGAACTAATGAAAAACTGTTTTTT. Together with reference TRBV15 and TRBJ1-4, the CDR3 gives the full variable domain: DAMVIQNPRYQVTQFGKPVTLSCSQTLNHNVMYWYQQKSSQAPKLLFHYYDKDFNNEADTPDNFQSRRPNTSFCFLDIRSPGLGDTAMYLCATSRDQGTNEKLFFGSGTQLSVL.

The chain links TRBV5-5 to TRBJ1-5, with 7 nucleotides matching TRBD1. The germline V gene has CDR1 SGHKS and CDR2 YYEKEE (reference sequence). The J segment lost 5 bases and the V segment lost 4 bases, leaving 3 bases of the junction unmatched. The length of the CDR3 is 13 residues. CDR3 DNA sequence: TGTGCCAGCAGCCCAACAGGGGATCAGCCCCAGCATTTT. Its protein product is CASSPTGDQPQHF.

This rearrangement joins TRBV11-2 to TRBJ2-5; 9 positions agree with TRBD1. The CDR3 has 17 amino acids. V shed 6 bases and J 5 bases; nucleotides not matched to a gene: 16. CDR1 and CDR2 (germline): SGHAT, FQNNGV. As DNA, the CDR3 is TGTGCCAGCAGTCTCGACCGGGACAGGGCAATACTGGAGACCCAGTACTTC. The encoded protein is CASSLDRDRAILETQYF. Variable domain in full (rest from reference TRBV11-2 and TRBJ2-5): EAGVAQSPRYKIIEKRQSVAFWCNPISGHATLYWYQQILGQGPKLLIQFQNNGVVDDSQLPKDRFSAERLKGVDSTLKIQPAKLEDSAVYLCASSLDRDRAILETQYFGPGTRLLVL.

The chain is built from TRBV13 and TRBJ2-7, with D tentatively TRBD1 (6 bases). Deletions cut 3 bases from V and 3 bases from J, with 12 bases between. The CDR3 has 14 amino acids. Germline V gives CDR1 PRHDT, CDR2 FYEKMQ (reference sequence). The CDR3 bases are TGTGCCAGCAGCTTGAGGGGGTCCCTCTACGAGCAGTACTTC. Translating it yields CASSLRGSLYEQYF.

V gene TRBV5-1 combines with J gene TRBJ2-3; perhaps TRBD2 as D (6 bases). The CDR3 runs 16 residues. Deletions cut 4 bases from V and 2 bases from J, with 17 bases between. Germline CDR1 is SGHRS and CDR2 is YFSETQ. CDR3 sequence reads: CASSPGVGSHTDTQYF. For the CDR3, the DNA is TGCGCCAGCAGCCCGGGGGTTGGCAGTCACACAGATACGCAGTATTTT.

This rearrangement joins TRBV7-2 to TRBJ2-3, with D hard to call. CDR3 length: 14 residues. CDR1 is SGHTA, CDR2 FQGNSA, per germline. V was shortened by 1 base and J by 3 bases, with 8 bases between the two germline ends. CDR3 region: CASSLGLLTDTQYF. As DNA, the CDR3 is TGTGCCAGCAGCTTAGGACTGTTAACAGATACGCAGTATTTT.

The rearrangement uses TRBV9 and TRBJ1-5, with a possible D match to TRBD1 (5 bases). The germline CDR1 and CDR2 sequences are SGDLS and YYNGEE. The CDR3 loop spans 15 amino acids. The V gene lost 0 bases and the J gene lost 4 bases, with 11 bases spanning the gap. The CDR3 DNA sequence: TGTGCCAGCAGCGTAGGGGCAGGGTTTAATCAGCCCCAGCATTTT. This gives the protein CASSVGAGFNQPQHF. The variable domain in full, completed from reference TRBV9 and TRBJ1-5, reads DSGVTQTPKHLITATGQRVTLRCSPRSGDLSVYWYQQSLDQGLQFLIQYYNGEERAKGNILERFSAQQFPDLHSELNLSSLELGDSALYFCASSVGAGFNQPQHFGDGTRLSIL.

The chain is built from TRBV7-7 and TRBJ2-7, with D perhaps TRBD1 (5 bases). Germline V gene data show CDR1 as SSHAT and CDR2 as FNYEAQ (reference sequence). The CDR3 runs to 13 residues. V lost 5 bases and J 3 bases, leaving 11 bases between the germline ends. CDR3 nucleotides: TGTGCCAGCAGCCAGGGTCCCTTCTACGAGCAGTACTTC. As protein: CASSQGPFYEQYF.

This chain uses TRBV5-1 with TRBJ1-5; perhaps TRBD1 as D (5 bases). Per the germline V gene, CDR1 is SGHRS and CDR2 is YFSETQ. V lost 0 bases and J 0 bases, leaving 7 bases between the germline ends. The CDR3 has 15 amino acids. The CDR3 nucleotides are TGCGCCAGCAGCTTGGCGGGGGTTAGCAATCAGCCCCAGCATTTT. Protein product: CASSLAGVSNQPQHF.